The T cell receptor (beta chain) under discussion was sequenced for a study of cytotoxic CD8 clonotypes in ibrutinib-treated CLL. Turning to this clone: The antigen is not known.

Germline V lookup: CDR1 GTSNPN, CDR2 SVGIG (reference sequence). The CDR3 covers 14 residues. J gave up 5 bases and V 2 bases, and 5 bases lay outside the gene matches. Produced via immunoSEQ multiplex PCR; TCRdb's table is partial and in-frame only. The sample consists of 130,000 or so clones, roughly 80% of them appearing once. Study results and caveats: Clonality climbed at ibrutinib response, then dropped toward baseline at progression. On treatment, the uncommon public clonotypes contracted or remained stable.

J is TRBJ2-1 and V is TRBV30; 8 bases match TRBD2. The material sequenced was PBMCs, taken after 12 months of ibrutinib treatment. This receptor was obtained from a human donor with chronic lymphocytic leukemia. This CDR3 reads CAWSPGTRHNEQFF. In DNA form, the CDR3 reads TGTGCCTGGAGTCCGGGGACTAGACACAATGAGCAGTTCTTC.